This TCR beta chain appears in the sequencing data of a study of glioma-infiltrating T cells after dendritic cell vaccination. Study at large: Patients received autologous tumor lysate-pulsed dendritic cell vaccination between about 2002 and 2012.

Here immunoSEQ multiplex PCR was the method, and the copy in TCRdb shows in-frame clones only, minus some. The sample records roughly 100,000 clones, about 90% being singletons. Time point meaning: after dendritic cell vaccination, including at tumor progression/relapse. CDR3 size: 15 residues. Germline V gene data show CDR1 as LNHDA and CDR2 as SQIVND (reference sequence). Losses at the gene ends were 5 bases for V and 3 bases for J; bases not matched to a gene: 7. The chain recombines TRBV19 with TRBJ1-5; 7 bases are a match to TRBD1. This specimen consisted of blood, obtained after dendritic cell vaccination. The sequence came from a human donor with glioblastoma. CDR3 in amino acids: CASSRTGTNNQPQHF. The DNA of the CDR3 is TGTGCCAGTAGTCGGACAGGAACGAACAATCAGCCCCAGCATTTT. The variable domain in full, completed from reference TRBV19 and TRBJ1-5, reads DGGITQSPKYLFRKEGQNVTLSCEQNLNHDAMYWYRQDPGQGLRLIYYSQIVNDFQKGDIAEGYSVSREKKESFPLTVTSAQKNPTAFYLCASSRTGTNNQPQHFGDGTRLSIL.